The 10 T cell receptor beta chains reported below all come from one sample, sequenced in a study of T cell responses to AZD1222 COVID-19 vaccine. This table comes from immunoSEQ multiplex PCR, and its TCRdb copy is limited to in-frame clones, with some not included. The sample has around 130,000 clones; roughly nine tenths are singletons. Sequences were derived from peripheral blood, sampled on day 0 of AZD1222 vaccination. These TCRs come from an adult in good health.

The rearrangement uses TRBV6-5 and TRBJ2-2; 10 bases map to TRBD2. Germline assignment: CDR1 MNHEY and CDR2 SVGAGI. CDR3 size: 15 residues. J was trimmed by 6 bases and V by 10 bases; bases with no gene match: 11. The CDR3 region has the DNA TGTGCCATCAAAAAGACTAGCGGGCTAGCCGGGGAGCTGTTTTTT. This sequence encodes CAIKKTSGLAGELFF.

The gene calls are TRBV10-1 and TRBJ2-2; the D is unclear. Germline lookup yields CDR1 WNHNN and CDR2 SYGVQD (reference sequence). The CDR3 loop spans 13 amino acids. V shed 2 bases and J shed 3 bases, with 4 bases lying between them. The CDR3 nucleotides read TGCGCCAGCAGTGAGGACGACACCGGGGAGCTGTTTTTT. It is translated as CASSEDDTGELFF.

This chain connects TRBV20-1 to TRBJ2-7; D unresolved. The germline gives CDR1 DFQATT, CDR2 SNEGSKA (reference sequence). V was clipped by 3 bases and J by 5 bases, with 8 bases between them. CDR3 size: 11 residues. CDR3 nucleotide sequence: TGCAGTGCTAGCATTGACAACGAGCAGTACTTC. Its protein is CSASIDNEQYF.

The rearrangement links TRBV27 to TRBJ2-7; D is ambiguous. Germline values: CDR1 MNHEY, CDR2 SMNVEV (reference sequence). Trimming removed 3 bases from V and 3 bases from J, with 6 bases in between. The CDR3 loop spans 12 amino acids. CDR3 residues: CASSLTGYEQYF. The CDR3 DNA follows: TGTGCCAGCAGTTTGACTGGCTACGAGCAGTACTTC.

V usage is TRBV30 and J usage is TRBJ2-7; 8 nucleotides match TRBD1. CDR3 length: 13 residues. Trimming took 1 base from V and 4 from J; bases not matched to a gene: 3. Germline-derived CDR1 and CDR2 are GTSNPN and SVGIG (reference sequence). CDR3 sequence: CAWSAGQAYEQYF. The CDR3 bases are TGTGCCTGGAGTGCGGGACAGGCTTACGAGCAGTACTTC.

This clone was seen only once. The chain joins TRBV7-8 to TRBJ2-7; D is ambiguous. Trimming left V 6 bases short and J 0 bases short, with 12 bases between. The CDR3 length is 14 residues. CDR1 and CDR2 (germline): SGHVS, FQNEAQ. The CDR3, as DNA: TGTGCCAGCAGAAGCGAACCTACCTCCTACGAGCAGTACTTC. Translation gives CASRSEPTSYEQYF. Complete variable domain (other parts from reference TRBV7-8 and TRBJ2-7): GAGVSQSPRYKVAKRGQDVALRCDPISGHVSLFWYQQALGQGPEFLTYFQNEAQLDKSGLPSDRFFAERPEGSVSTLKIQRTQQEDSAVYLCASRSEPTSYEQYFGPGTRLTVT.

The CDR3 DNA reads as TGCGCCAGCAGCCAAGAGCGGGGGCCTGGAAACACCATATATTTT. Protein product: CASSQERGPGNTIYF. The chain carries TRBV4-1 and TRBJ1-3, with D maybe TRBD1 (6 bases). Trimming left V 0 bases short and J 2 bases short, with 8 bases between. CDR1 is MGHRA and CDR2 is YSYEKL in the germline V gene. The CDR3 is 15 amino acids.

This clone was observed a single time. V gene TRBV5-1 combines with J gene TRBJ1-1; D not resolved. CDR3 length equals 15 residues. V was cut by 0 bases and J by 2 bases, with 11 bases left in between. CDR1 SGHRS and CDR2 YFSETQ come from the germline V gene. CDR3 loop: CASSLDPGRNTEAFF. The CDR3 coding sequence is TGCGCCAGCAGCTTGGATCCGGGGAGAAACACTGAAGCTTTCTTT. Full variable domain (rest looked up from reference TRBV5-1 and TRBJ1-1): KAGVTQTPRYLIKTRGQQVTLSCSPISGHRSVSWYQQTPGQGLQFLFEYFSETQRNKGNFPGRFSGRQFSNSRSEMNVSTLELGDSALYLCASSLDPGRNTEAFFGQGTRLTVV.

The chain uses TRBV7-9 and TRBJ1-5; no clear D. The CDR3 is 12 amino acids. Germline CDR1 is SEHNR and CDR2 is FQNEAQ (reference sequence). V lost 1 base, J lost 5 bases, and 3 bases lay in between. CDR3 coding DNA: TGTGCCAGCAGCTTAGATGATCAGCCCCAGCATTTT. This gives the protein CASSLDDQPQHF. Using reference TRBV7-9 and TRBJ1-5 for the parts outside the CDR3, the full variable domain is DTGVSQNPRHKITKRGQNVTFRCDPISEHNRLYWYRQTLGQGPEFLTYFQNEAQLEKSRLLSDRFSAERPKGSFSTLEIQRTEQGDSAMYLCASSLDDQPQHFGDGTRLSIL.

This chain uses TRBV21-1 with TRBJ2-1; TRBD2 reflects the table's D call only, with no check against the DNA. TRBV21-1 is a recognized pseudogene. CDR3 length equals 16 residues. CDR3: CASSKRGREGNNEQFF. CDR3 in DNA: TGTGCCAGCAGCAAGAGGGGGCGGGAGGGTAACAATGAGCAGTTCTTC.